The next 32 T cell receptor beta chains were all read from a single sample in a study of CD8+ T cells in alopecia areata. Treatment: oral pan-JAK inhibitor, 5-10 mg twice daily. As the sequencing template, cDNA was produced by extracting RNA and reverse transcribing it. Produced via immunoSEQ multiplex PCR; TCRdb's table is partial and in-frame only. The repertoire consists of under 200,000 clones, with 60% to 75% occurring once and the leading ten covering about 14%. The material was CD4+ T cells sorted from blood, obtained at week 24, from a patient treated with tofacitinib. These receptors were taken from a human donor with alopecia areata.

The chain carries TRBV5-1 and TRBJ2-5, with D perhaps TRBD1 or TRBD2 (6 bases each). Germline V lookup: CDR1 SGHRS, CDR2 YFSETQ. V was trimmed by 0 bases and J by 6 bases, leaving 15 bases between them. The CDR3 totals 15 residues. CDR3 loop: CASSLELGAGKTQYF. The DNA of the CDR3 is TGCGCCAGCAGCTTGGAGTTGGGGGCGGGAAAGACCCAGTACTTC. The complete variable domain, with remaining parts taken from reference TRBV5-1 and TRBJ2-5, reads KAGVTQTPRYLIKTRGQQVTLSCSPISGHRSVSWYQQTPGQGLQFLFEYFSETQRNKGNFPGRFSGRQFSNSRSEMNVSTLELGDSALYLCASSLELGAGKTQYFGPGTRLLVL.

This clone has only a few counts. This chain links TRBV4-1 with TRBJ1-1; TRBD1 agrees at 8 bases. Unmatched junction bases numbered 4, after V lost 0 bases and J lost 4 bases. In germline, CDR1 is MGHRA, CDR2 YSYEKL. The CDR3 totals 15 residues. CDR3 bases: TGCGCCAGCAGCCAAGACCAGGGGGCTTTCACTGAAGCTTTCTTT. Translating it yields CASSQDQGAFTEAFF.

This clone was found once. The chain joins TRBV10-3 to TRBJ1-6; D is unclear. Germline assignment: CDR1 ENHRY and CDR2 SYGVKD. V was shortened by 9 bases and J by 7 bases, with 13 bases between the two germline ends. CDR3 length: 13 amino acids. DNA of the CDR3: TGTGCCATGGCCCCAAACGCGAATTCACCCCTCCACTTT. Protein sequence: CAMAPNANSPLHF.

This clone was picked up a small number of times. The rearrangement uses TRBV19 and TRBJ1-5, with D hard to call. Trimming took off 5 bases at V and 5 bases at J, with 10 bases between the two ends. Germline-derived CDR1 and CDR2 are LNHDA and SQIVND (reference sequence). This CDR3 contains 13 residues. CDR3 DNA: TGTGCCAGTAGTTCCCAGCGGGATCAGCCCCAGCATTTT. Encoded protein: CASSSQRDQPQHF.

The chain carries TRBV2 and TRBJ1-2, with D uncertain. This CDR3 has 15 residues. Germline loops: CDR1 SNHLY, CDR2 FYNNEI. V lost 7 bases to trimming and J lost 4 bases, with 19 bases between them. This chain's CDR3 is CASIRDNVSAYGYTF. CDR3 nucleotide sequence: TGTGCCAGCATTCGGGATAATGTTTCGGCCTATGGCTACACCTTC. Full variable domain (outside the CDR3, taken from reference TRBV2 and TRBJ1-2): EPEVTQTPSHQVTQMGQEVILRCVPISNHLYFYWYRQILGQKVEFLVSFYNNEISEKSEIFDDQFSVERPDGSNFTLKIRSTKLEDSAMYFCASIRDNVSAYGYTFGSGTRLTVV.

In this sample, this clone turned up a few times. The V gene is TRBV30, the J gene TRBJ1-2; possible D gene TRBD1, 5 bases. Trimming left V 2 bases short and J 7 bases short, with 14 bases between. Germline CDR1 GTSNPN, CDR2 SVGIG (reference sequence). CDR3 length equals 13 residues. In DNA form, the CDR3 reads TGTGCCTGGAGTTCCGAAAGGGGCGGTGGCTACACCTTC. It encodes CAWSSERGGGYTF. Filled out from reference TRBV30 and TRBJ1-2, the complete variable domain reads SQTIHQWPATLVQPVGSPLSLECTVEGTSNPNLYWYRQAAGRGLQLLFYSVGIGQISSEVPQNLSASRPQDRQFILSSKKLLLSDSGFYLCAWSSERGGGYTFGSGTRLTVV.

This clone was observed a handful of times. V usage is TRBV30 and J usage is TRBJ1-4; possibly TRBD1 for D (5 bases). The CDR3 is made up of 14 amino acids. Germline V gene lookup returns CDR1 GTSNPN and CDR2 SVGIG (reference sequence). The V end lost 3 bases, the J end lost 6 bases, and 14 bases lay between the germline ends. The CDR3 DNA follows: TGTGCCTGGAGGAGACAGCTGCGGGATGAAAAACTGTTTTTT. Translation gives CAWRRQLRDEKLFF.

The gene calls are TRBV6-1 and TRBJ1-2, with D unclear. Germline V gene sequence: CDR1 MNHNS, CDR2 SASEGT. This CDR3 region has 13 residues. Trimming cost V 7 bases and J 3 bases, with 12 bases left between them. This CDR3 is CASIMTRDYGYTF. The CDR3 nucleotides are TGTGCCAGCATTATGACAAGAGACTATGGCTACACCTTC.

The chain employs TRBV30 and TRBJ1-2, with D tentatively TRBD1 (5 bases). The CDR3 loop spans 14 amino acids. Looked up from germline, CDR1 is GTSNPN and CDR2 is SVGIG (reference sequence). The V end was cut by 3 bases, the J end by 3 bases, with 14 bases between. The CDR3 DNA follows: TGTGCCTGGAGGGGACTCGGGATTGACTATGGCTACACCTTC. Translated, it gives CAWRGLGIDYGYTF.

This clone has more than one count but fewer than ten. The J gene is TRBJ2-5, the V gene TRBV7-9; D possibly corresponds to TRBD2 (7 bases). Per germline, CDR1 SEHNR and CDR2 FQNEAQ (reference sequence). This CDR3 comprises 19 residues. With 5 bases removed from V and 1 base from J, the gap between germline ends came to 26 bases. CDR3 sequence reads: CASSAPKGGGKGSQETQYF. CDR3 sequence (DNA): TGTGCCAGCAGCGCCCCAAAGGGAGGGGGAAAGGGGAGCCAAGAGACCCAGTACTTC.

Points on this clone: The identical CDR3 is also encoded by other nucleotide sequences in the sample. Here the CDR3 DNA reads TGCGCCAGCAGCTTGGGGGGCGCCACAGATACGCAGTATTTT. Amino acid sequence: CASSLGGATDTQYF. The chain couples TRBV5-1 to TRBJ2-3, with D possibly being TRBD1 (5 bases). The CDR3 runs to 14 residues. Trimming shortened V by 0 bases and J by 2 bases, and 7 bases separated the two germline ends. CDR1 is SGHRS, CDR2 YFSETQ, per germline.

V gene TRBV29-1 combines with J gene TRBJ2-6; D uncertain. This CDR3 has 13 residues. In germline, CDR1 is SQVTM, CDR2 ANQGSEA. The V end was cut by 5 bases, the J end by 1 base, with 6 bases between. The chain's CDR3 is CSVHKSGANVLTF. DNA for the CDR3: TGCAGCGTTCACAAGTCTGGGGCCAACGTCCTGACTTTC.

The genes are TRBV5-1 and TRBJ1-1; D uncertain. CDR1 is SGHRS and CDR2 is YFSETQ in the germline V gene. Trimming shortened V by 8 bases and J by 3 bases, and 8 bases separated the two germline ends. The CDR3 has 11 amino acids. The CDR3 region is CASTGDTEAFF. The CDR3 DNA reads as TGCGCCAGTACTGGTGACACTGAAGCTTTCTTT. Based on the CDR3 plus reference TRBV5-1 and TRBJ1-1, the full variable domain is KAGVTQTPRYLIKTRGQQVTLSCSPISGHRSVSWYQQTPGQGLQFLFEYFSETQRNKGNFPGRFSGRQFSNSRSEMNVSTLELGDSALYLCASTGDTEAFFGQGTRLTVV.

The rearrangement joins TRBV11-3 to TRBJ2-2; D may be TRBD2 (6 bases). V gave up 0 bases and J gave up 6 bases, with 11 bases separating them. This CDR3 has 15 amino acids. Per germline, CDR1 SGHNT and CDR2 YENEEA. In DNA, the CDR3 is TGTGCCAGCAGCTTAGAGACGGGAGCACCCGGGGAGCTGTTTTTT. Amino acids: CASSLETGAPGELFF.

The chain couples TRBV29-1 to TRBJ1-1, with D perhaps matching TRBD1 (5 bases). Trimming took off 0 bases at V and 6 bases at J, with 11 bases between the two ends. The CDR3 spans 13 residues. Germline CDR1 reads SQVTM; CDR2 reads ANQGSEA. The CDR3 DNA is TGCAGCGTTGAAGATCGAAGGGACGCTGAAGCTTTCTTT. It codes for CSVEDRRDAEAFF.

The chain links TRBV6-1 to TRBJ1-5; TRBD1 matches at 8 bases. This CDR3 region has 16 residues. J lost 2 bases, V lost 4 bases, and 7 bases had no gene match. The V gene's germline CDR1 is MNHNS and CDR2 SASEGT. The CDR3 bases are TGTGCCAGCAGTGCTAAGACAGGGGAACGCAATCAGCCCCAGCATTTT. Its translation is CASSAKTGERNQPQHF.

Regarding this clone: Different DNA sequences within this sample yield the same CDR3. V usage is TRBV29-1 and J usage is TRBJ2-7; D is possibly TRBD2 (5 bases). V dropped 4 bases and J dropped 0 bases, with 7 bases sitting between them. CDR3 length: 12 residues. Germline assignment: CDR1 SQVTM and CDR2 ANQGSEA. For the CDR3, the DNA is TGCAGCGTTGTCGGGGTCTCCTACGAGCAGTACTTC. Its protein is CSVVGVSYEQYF.

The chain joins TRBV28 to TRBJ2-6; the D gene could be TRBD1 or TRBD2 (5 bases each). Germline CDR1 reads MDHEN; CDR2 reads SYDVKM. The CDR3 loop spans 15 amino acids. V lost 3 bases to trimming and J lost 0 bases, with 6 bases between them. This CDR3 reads CASSFGTSGANVLTF. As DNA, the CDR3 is TGTGCCAGCAGTTTCGGGACCTCTGGGGCCAACGTCCTGACTTTC. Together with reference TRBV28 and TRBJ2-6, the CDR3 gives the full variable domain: DVKVTQSSRYLVKRTGEKVFLECVQDMDHENMFWYRQDPGLGLRLIYFSYDVKMKEKGDIPEGYSVSREKKERFSLILESASTNQTSMYLCASSFGTSGANVLTFGAGSRLTVL.

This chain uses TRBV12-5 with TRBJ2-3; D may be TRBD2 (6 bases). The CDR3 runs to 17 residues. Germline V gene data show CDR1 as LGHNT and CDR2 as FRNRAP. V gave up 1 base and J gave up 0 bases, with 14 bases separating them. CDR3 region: CASGLGTGVTSTDTQYF. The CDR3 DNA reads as TGTGCTAGTGGTTTGGGCACGGGGGTTACTAGCACAGATACGCAGTATTTT.

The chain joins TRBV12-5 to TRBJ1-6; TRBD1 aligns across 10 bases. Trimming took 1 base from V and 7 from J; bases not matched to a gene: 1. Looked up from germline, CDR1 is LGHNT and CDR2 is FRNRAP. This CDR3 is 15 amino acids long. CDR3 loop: CASGLAGQGNSPLHF. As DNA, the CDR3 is TGTGCTAGTGGTTTGGCGGGACAGGGGAATTCACCCCTCCACTTT.

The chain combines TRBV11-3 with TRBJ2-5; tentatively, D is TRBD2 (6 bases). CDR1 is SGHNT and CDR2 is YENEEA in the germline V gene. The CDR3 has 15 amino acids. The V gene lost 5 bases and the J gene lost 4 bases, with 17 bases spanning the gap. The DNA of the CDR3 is TGTGCCAGCAGCACACCGACTAGTTCGGGAGAGACCCAGTACTTC. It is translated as CASSTPTSSGETQYF.

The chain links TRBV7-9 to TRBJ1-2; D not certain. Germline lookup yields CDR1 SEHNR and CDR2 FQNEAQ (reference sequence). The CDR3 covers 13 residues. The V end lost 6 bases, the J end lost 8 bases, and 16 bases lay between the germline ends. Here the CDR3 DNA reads TGTGCCAGCAGGCCCGGCCCTGGTGACGGCTACACCTTC. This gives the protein CASRPGPGDGYTF.

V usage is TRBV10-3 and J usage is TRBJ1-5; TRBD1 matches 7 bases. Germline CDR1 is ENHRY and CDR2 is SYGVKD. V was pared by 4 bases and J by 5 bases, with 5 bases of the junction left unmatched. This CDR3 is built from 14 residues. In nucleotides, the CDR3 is TGTGCCATCAGTGTTGGACAGGAGGATCAGCCCCAGCATTTT. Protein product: CAISVGQEDQPQHF.

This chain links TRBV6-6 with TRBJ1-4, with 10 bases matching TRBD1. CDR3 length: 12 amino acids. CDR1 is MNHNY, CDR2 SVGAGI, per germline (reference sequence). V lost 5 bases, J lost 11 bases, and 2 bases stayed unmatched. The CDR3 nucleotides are TGTGCCAGCAGTGGGACAGGGGTGAAACTGTTTTTT. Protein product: CASSGTGVKLFF.

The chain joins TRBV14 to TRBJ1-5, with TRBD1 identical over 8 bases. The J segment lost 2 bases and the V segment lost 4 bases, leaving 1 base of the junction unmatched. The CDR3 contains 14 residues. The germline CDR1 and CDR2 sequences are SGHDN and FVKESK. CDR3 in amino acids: CASSPGGGNQPQHF. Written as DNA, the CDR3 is TGTGCCAGCAGCCCAGGGGGCGGCAATCAGCCCCAGCATTTT.

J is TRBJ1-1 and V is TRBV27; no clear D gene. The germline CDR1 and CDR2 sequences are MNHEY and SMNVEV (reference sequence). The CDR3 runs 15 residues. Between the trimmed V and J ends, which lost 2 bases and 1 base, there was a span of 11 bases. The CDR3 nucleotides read TGTGCCAGCAGTTTAAATCGCAGGTCGAACACTGAAGCTTTCTTT. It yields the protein CASSLNRRSNTEAFF.

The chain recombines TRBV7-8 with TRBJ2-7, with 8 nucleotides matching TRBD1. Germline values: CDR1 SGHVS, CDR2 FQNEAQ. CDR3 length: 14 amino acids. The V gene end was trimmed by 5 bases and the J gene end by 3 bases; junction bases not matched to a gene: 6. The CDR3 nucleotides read TGTGCCAGCAGCCCCAGCACAGGGGGCTACGAGCAGTACTTC. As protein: CASSPSTGGYEQYF.

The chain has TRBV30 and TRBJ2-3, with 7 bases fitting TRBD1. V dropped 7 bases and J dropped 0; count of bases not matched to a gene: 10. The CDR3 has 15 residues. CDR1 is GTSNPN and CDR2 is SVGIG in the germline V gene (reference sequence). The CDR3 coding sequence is TGTGCCTTTAAAATTGGGGACAGAAGCACAGATACGCAGTATTTT. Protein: CAFKIGDRSTDTQYF.

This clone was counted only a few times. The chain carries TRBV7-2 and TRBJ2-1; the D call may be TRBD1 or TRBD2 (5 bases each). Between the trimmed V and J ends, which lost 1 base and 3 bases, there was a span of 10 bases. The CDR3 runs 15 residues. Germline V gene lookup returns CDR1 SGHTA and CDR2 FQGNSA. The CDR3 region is CASSLDSGSYNEQFF. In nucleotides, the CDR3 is TGTGCCAGCAGCTTAGATTCAGGGAGCTACAATGAGCAGTTCTTC.

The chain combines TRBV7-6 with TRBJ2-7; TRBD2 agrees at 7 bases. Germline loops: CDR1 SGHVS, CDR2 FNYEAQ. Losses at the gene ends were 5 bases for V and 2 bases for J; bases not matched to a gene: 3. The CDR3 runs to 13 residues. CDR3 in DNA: TGTGCCAGCAGCCCGGGGGGAGCCTACGAGCAGTACTTC. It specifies CASSPGGAYEQYF.

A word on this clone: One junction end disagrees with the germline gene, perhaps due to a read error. This CDR3 reads CASSLGIAGPSF. CDR3 DNA: TGTGCCAGCAGCTTAGGAATAGCGGGTCCTTCCTTT. V and J are TRBV13 and TRBJ2-3; 7 bases line up with TRBD2. Germline CDR1 is PRHDT and CDR2 is FYEKMQ (reference sequence). The CDR3 has 12 residues.

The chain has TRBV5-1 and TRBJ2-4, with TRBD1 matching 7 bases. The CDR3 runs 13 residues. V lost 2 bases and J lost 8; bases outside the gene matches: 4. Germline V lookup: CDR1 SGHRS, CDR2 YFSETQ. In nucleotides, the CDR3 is TGCGCCAGCAGCTTCAGGGGGACGGACATTCAGTACTTC. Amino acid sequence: CASSFRGTDIQYF.